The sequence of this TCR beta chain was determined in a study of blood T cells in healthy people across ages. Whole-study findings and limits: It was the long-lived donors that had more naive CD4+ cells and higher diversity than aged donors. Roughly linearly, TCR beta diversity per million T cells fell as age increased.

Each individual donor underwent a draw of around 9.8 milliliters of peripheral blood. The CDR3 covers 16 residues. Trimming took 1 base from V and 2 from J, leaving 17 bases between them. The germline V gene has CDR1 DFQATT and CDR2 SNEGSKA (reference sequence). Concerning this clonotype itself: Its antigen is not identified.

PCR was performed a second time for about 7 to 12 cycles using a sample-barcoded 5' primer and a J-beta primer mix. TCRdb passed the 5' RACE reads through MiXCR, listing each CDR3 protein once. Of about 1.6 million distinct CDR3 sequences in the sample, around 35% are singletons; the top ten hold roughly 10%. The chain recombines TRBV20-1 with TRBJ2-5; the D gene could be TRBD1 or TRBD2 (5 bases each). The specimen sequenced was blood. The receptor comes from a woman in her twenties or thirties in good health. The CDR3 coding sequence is TGCAGTGCTAGAGCAACGGGGACGCTCTCGCAAGAGACCCAGTACTTC. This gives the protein CSARATGTLSQETQYF.